The next 15 T cell receptor beta chains were all read from a single sample in a study of blood T cells in healthy people across ages. Next came a second PCR, run for about 6 to 12 cycles, which used a sample-barcoded 5' primer along with a J-beta primer mix. A single record per CDR3 protein comes from TCRdb applying MiXCR to the 5' RACE reads. The repertoire holds 600,000 to 900,000 distinct CDR3 sequences, with 20% to 30% as singletons. This sample was also put to use in a study of T cells of mothers and their children.

The sample comprised blood. These receptors all stem from a boy aged 5-17 years in good health.

V usage is TRBV7-6 and J usage is TRBJ2-2; D possibly corresponds to TRBD2 (5 bases). In germline, CDR1 is SGHVS, CDR2 FNYEAQ. CDR3 length: 17 amino acids. Trimming pared 3 bases from V and 6 bases from J, leaving 20 bases between. CDR3 residues: CASSFPGGGAEPGELFF. CDR3 DNA sequence: TGTGCCAGCAGCTTTCCAGGCGGAGGAGCGGAGCCCGGGGAGCTGTTTTTT.

This clonotype was seen a few times. This chain uses TRBV6-1 with TRBJ2-5; TRBD1 matches 7 bases. V lost 5 bases, J lost 2 bases, and 11 bases stayed unmatched. Germline CDR1 is MNHNS and CDR2 is SASEGT. The CDR3 is made up of 16 amino acids. The CDR3 loop reads CASSPYGTASQETQYF. CDR3 sequence (DNA): TGTGCCAGCAGTCCCTACGGGACAGCTTCTCAAGAGACCCAGTACTTC.

This clonotype has more than one count but fewer than ten. This sequence joins TRBV5-1 and TRBJ1-1; a possible D gene is TRBD1 (5 bases). This CDR3 is built from 16 residues. Germline-derived CDR1 and CDR2 are SGHRS and YFSETQ. Trimming removed 4 bases from V and 1 base from J, with 17 bases in between. The CDR3 is CASSAQPRGGNTEAFF. The CDR3 bases are TGCGCCAGCAGCGCCCAACCCCGGGGGGGGAACACTGAAGCTTTCTTT.

The chain links TRBV15 to TRBJ1-4; D gene uncertain. Trimming removed 5 bases at V and 0 bases at J, with 4 bases between. Per the germline V gene, CDR1 is LNHNV and CDR2 is YYDKDF (reference sequence). This CDR3 region has 13 residues. CDR3 amino acids: CATSGATNEKLFF. The DNA of the CDR3 is TGTGCCACCAGCGGCGCAACTAATGAAAAACTGTTTTTT. The whole variable domain, remainder taken from reference TRBV15 and TRBJ1-4, is DAMVIQNPRYQVTQFGKPVTLSCSQTLNHNVMYWYQQKSSQAPKLLFHYYDKDFNNEADTPDNFQSRRPNTSFCFLDIRSPGLGDTAMYLCATSGATNEKLFFGSGTQLSVL.

This clonotype was seen a handful of times. This chain connects TRBV4-2 to TRBJ2-3; 8 bases map to TRBD1. CDR3 length equals 16 residues. Germline V gene data show CDR1 as LGHNA and CDR2 as YNFKEQ. V shed 3 bases and J 11 bases; nucleotides not matched to a gene: 16. CDR3 bases: TGTGCCAGCAGCCAGGACCGGGACAGGAGACTCCTCGGGCAGTATTTT. Protein product: CASSQDRDRRLLGQYF.

This clonotype was found a few times. This chain connects TRBV12-3 or TRBV12-4 to TRBJ2-4; D is tentatively TRBD1 or TRBD2 (5 bases each). V shed 5 bases and J shed 6 bases, with 11 bases lying between them. The CDR3 runs 13 residues. The CDR3 loop reads CASSRDERNIQYF. DNA of the CDR3: TGTGCCAGCAGTCGGGACGAAAGAAACATTCAGTACTTC.

The V gene is TRBV7-2, the J gene TRBJ1-2; D is ambiguous. V lost 1 base to trimming and J lost 7 bases, with 16 bases between them. Looked up from germline, CDR1 is SGHTA and CDR2 is FQGNSA. The CDR3 has 15 residues. The CDR3 loop is CASSLERPPAGGYTF. In DNA form, the CDR3 reads TGTGCCAGCAGCTTAGAGAGACCGCCGGCGGGTGGCTACACCTTC.

As to this clonotype: Its ends do not fully match the called genes, so a read error is possible. This sequence joins TRBV2 and TRBJ2-1; D unclear. This CDR3 is built from 13 residues. Germline assignment: CDR1 SNHLY and CDR2 FYNNEI. The CDR3 protein is CTSSEVGFNEQFF. In nucleotides, the CDR3 is TGTACCAGCAGTGAAGTGGGCTTCAATGAGCAGTTCTTC.

A few counts support this clonotype. This sequence joins TRBV4-2 and TRBJ1-4; D not resolved. Germline CDR1 reads LGHNA; CDR2 reads YNFKEQ. The CDR3 is 15 amino acids. Deletions cut 4 bases from V and 3 bases from J, with 12 bases between. Here the CDR3 reads CASSRGPEANEKLFF. CDR3 DNA sequence: TGTGCCAGCAGCCGCGGACCGGAGGCTAATGAAAAACTGTTTTTT.

This clonotype was detected a few times. One junction end does not reproduce the germline sequence, and a read error may be involved. The chain carries TRBV11-2 and TRBJ1-6; D ambiguous. CDR1 is SGHAT, CDR2 FQNNGV, per germline. This CDR3 is 12 amino acids long. CDR3 protein: CASSLDVSALRF. For the CDR3, the DNA is TGTGCCAGCAGCTTAGACGTATCAGCCCTCCGCTTT.

This clonotype has more than one count but fewer than ten. The rearrangement uses TRBV20-1 and TRBJ1-5, with D perhaps TRBD1 (6 bases). Trimming pared 1 base from V and 5 bases from J, leaving 12 bases between. Germline loops: CDR1 DFQATT, CDR2 SNEGSKA (reference sequence). The CDR3 covers 14 residues. The chain's CDR3 is CSARGQGTDQPQHF. CDR3 nucleotide sequence: TGCAGTGCTAGAGGTCAGGGGACCGATCAGCCCCAGCATTTT.

The V and J genes are TRBV7-2 and TRBJ2-2; 10 bases match TRBD2. The CDR3 has 15 residues. V shed 5 bases and J 2 bases; nucleotides not matched to a gene: 2. Germline loops: CDR1 SGHTA, CDR2 FQGNSA. The CDR3 is CASSRTSGNTGELFF. For the CDR3, the DNA is TGTGCCAGCAGCCGGACTAGCGGAAACACCGGGGAGCTGTTTTTT.

There are a few counts of this clonotype. The CDR3 DNA follows: TGTGCCAGCAGCAGATCTTGGACAGAACACTACTACGAGCAGTACTTC. This encodes CASSRSWTEHYYEQYF. The chain employs TRBV21-1 and TRBJ2-7; the D call TRBD1 from the table was never checked on the DNA. TRBV21-1 counts as a pseudogene. The CDR3 has 16 residues.

The rearrangement uses TRBV6-1 and TRBJ1-5, with a possible D match to TRBD1 (5 bases). CDR1 and CDR2 (germline): MNHNS, SASEGT. This CDR3 is 14 amino acids long. Trimming removed 6 bases at V and 0 bases at J, with 9 bases between. The DNA of the CDR3 is TGTGCCAGCAGAACAGGCCTTAGCAATCAGCCCCAGCATTTT. Protein product: CASRTGLSNQPQHF.

This clonotype occurred a few times. The rearrangement uses TRBV5-1 and TRBJ2-5; 9 positions match TRBD1. The V segment lost 3 bases and the J segment 5 bases; nucleotides outside the gene matches: 11. In germline, CDR1 is SGHRS, CDR2 YFSETQ. This CDR3 region has 16 residues. In DNA form, the CDR3 reads TGCGCCAGCAGCTCCCCGGGACAGGGTAGTCTGGAGACCCAGTACTTC. It yields the protein CASSSPGQGSLETQYF. Looking up the rest from reference TRBV5-1 and TRBJ2-5 gives the full variable domain: KAGVTQTPRYLIKTRGQQVTLSCSPISGHRSVSWYQQTPGQGLQFLFEYFSETQRNKGNFPGRFSGRQFSNSRSEMNVSTLELGDSALYLCASSSPGQGSLETQYFGPGTRLLVL.